This T cell receptor beta chain came from a study of blood T cell repertoires in COVID-19. Study-wide context: Italy, Spain and the United States were the sources of the convalescent and acute COVID-19 samples. Nucleic acid was either cDNA or gDNA, and it came from T cells, B-cell-depleted T cells, or PBMCs.

Methods used by the authors: Nucleated cell counts were estimated from reference gene primer amplification. Produced via immunoSEQ multiplex PCR; TCRdb's table is partial and in-frame only. Clonal size and the V and J genes are those of that table, whereas D and trimming came from the DNA. Of 390,000 or so clones listed, roughly 90% were seen once; the top ten hold around 3%. The CDR3 has 15 residues. Germline loops: CDR1 SGHRS, CDR2 YFSETQ. V was shortened by 2 bases and J by 0 bases, with 8 bases between the two germline ends. The TCR originated in a woman in her thirties with COVID-19, enrolled during active disease. The chain uses TRBV5-1 and TRBJ2-2; perhaps TRBD2 as D (5 bases). The specimen sequenced was peripheral blood. CDR3 loop: CASSLLEANTGELFF. The CDR3 DNA follows: TGCGCCAGCAGCTTATTGGAGGCGAACACCGGGGAGCTGTTTTTT. Together with reference TRBV5-1 and TRBJ2-2, the CDR3 gives the full variable domain: KAGVTQTPRYLIKTRGQQVTLSCSPISGHRSVSWYQQTPGQGLQFLFEYFSETQRNKGNFPGRFSGRQFSNSRSEMNVSTLELGDSALYLCASSLLEANTGELFFGEGSRLTVL.